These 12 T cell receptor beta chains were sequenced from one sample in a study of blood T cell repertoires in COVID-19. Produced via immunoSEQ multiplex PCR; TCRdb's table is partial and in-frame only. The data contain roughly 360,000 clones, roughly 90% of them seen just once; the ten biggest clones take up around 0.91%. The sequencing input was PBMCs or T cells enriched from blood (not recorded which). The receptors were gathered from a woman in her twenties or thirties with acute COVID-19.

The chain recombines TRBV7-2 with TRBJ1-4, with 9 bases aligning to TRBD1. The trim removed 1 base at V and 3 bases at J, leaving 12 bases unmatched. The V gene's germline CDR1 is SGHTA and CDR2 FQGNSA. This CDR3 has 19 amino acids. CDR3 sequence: CASSLDFLGTGQSNEKLFF. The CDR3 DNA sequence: TGTGCCAGCAGCTTAGATTTTCTGGGGACAGGGCAATCTAATGAAAAACTGTTTTTT.

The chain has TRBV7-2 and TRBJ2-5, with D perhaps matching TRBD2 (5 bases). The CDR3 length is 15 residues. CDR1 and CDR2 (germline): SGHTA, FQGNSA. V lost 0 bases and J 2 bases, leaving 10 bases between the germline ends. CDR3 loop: CASSLARGRQETQYF. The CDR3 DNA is TGTGCCAGCAGCTTAGCAAGAGGGAGACAAGAGACCCAGTACTTC.

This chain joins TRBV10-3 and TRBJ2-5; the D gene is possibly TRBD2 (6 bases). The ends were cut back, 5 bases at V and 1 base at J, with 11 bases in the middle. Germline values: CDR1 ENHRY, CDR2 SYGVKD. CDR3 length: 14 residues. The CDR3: CAISHRDSQETQYF. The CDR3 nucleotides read TGTGCCATCAGTCACCGGGACTCCCAAGAGACCCAGTACTTC.

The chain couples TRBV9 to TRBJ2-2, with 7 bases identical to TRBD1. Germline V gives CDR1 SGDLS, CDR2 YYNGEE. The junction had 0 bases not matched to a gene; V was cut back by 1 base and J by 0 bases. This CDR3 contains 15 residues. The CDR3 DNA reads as TGTGCCAGCAGCGTAACAGGGGCGAACACCGGGGAGCTGTTTTTT. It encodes CASSVTGANTGELFF.

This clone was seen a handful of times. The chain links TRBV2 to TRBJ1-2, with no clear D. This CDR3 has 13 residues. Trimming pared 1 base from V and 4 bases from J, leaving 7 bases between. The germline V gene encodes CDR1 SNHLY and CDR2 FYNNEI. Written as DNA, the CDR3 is TGTGCCAGCAGTGAAGGGCAAAGCTATGGCTACACCTTC. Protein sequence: CASSEGQSYGYTF. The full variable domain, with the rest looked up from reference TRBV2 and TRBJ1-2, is EPEVTQTPSHQVTQMGQEVILRCVPISNHLYFYWYRQILGQKVEFLVSFYNNEISEKSEIFDDQFSVERPDGSNFTLKIRSTKLEDSAMYFCASSEGQSYGYTFGSGTRLTVV.

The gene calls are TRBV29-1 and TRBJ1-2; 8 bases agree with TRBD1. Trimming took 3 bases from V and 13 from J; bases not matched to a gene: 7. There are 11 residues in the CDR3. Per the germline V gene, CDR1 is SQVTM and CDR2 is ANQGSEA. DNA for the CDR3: TGCAGCGTTGACAGGGACAGGTGGCGCACCTTC. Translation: CSVDRDRWRTF.

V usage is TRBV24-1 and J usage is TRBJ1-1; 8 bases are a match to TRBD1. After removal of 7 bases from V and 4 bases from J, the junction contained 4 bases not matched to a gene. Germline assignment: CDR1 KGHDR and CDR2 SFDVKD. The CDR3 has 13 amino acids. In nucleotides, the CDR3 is TGTGCCACCAGAGCAACAGGGGGCACTGAAGCTTTCTTT. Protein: CATRATGGTEAFF.

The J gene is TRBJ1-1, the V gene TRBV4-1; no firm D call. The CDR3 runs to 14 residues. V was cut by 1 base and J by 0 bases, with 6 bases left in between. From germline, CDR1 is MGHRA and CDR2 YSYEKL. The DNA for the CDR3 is TGCGCCAGCAGCCAAGTTATTCTGAACACTGAAGCTTTCTTT. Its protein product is CASSQVILNTEAFF.

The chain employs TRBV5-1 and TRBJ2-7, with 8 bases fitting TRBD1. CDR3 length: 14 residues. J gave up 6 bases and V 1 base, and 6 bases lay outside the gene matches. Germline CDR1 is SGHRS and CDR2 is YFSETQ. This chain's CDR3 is CASSLLQGAGEQYF. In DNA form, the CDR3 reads TGCGCCAGCAGCTTGCTTCAGGGGGCGGGCGAGCAGTACTTC.

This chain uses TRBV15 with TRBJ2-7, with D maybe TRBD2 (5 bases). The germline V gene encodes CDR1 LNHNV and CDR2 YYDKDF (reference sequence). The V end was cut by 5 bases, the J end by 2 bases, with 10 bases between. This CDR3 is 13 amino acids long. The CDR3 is CATSAPGTYEQYF. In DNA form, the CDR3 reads TGTGCCACCAGCGCTCCCGGGACCTACGAGCAGTACTTC.

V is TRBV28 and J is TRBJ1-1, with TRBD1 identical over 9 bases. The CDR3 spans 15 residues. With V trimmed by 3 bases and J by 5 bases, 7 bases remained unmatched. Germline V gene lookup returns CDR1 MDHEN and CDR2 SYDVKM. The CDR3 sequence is CASSFLDRGNTEAFF. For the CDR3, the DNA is TGTGCCAGCAGTTTCTTGGACAGGGGTAATACTGAAGCTTTCTTT.

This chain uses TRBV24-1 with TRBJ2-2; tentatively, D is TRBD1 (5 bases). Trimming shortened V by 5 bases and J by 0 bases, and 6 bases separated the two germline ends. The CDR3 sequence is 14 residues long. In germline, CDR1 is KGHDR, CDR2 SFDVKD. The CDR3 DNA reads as TGTGCCACCAGTGCCAGGGCGAACACCGGGGAGCTGTTTTTT. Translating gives CATSARANTGELFF.